The present T cell receptor beta chain was sequenced within a study of shared clonotypes between healthy human individuals. Study context: A donor's plate count was three for CD4 naive and three for CD4 memory; CD8 naive had two and CD8 memory one.

Naive CD8 populations comprised CD45RO-negative cells positively selected for CCR7, excluding terminally differentiated effector memory CD45RA+ cells. Healthy HIV-negative adults with no recent acute infections or vaccinations were recruited as donors. Points from the study as a whole: Naive subsets, compared against memory subsets, generally had larger estimated richness values. The study found roughly 5% of naive CD4 clonotypes shared across a handful of donors.

Per germline, CDR1 LNHDA and CDR2 SQIVND (reference sequence). Trimming pared 0 bases from V and 4 bases from J, leaving 10 bases between. The CDR3 is made up of 15 amino acids. This clone was detected once. Its cognate antigen is unknown. TCRdb's table, derived via immunoSEQ multiplex PCR, lists solely in-frame clones and lacks some. The table shows about 700,000 clones, with about 92% occurring only once. J is TRBJ2-1 and V is TRBV19; a possible D gene is TRBD2 (6 bases). This sequence originates from a man aged 25-45 years in good health. Material: naive CD8+ T cells sorted from blood. Written as DNA, the CDR3 is TGTGCCAGTAGTATAGATTGGAGCGGGTACAATGAGCAGTTCTTC. This encodes CASSIDWSGYNEQFF. Supplemented by reference TRBV19 and TRBJ2-1, the full variable domain reads DGGITQSPKYLFRKEGQNVTLSCEQNLNHDAMYWYRQDPGQGLRLIYYSQIVNDFQKGDIAEGYSVSREKKESFPLTVTSAQKNPTAFYLCASSIDWSGYNEQFFGPGTRLTVL.